Below are 5 T cell receptor beta chains sequenced from a single sample in a study of T cells in Graves' hyperthyroidism and ophthalmopathy. TCR beta CDR3 regions were amplified from RNA. HTBI primers were employed in a first-round RT-PCR of the TCR CDR3. TCRdb itself ran the multiplex PCR reads through MiXCR, one entry per CDR3 protein. The repertoire consists of about 540,000 distinct CDR3 sequences, with approximately 44% occurring once and the leading ten covering about 7.8%. Sequencing input: peripheral blood or thyroid tissue (not recorded which). The receptors come from a woman in her late teens or twenties with Graves' hyperthyroidism.

This clonotype has more than one count but fewer than ten. V usage is TRBV11-2 and J usage is TRBJ2-5; 8 bases line up with TRBD2. The germline gives CDR1 SGHAT, CDR2 FQNNGV. V shed 3 bases and J 5 bases; nucleotides not matched to a gene: 8. The CDR3 loop spans 15 amino acids. The CDR3 DNA is TGTGCCAGCAGCTTTGGAGCGGGAGTGGGCGAGACCCAGTACTTC. Amino acids: CASSFGAGVGETQYF.

The V gene is TRBV25-1, the J gene TRBJ2-5; TRBD2 is a possible D gene (5 bases). CDR1 MGHDK and CDR2 SYGVNS come from the germline V gene. Trimming took off 4 bases at V and 4 bases at J, with 16 bases between the two ends. This CDR3 has 15 amino acids. The chain's CDR3 is CASSGWPSRGETQYF. CDR3 bases: TGTGCCAGCAGTGGGTGGCCCTCTCGGGGAGAGACCCAGTACTTC.

This clonotype occurred a few times. This rearrangement joins TRBV7-2 to TRBJ2-2, with 9 positions matching TRBD2. V dropped 5 bases and J dropped 0; count of bases not matched to a gene: 4. This CDR3 contains 16 residues. The germline V gene has CDR1 SGHTA and CDR2 FQGNSA. CDR3 DNA: TGTGCCAGCAGCAAGACTAGCGGAGCGAACACCGGGGAGCTGTTTTTT. This codes for CASSKTSGANTGELFF.

This clonotype showed up just a few times. J is TRBJ1-2 and V is TRBV12-3 or TRBV12-4; D unclear. The CDR3 runs 14 residues. The V gene lost 0 bases and the J gene lost 7 bases, with 12 bases spanning the gap. CDR3 region: CASSLARSHGGYTF. The CDR3 DNA reads TGTGCCAGCAGTTTAGCGCGCTCCCACGGTGGCTACACCTTC.

This clonotype appeared a few times. This chain links TRBV20-1 with TRBJ1-5; D uncertain. V gave up 0 bases and J gave up 3 bases, with 6 bases separating them. The CDR3 contains 13 residues. Germline V lookup: CDR1 DFQATT, CDR2 SNEGSKA (reference sequence). CDR3 protein: CSARDSYNQPQHF. The DNA of the CDR3 is TGCAGTGCTAGAGACAGTTACAATCAGCCCCAGCATTTT.